The 22 T cell receptor beta chains in this list originate from one sample, sequenced in a study of cytomegalovirus exposure and HLA in healthy donors. Amplification used 60 Vbeta primers and 13 Jbeta primers. The protocol was immunoSEQ multiplex PCR, while the TCRdb copy is restricted to in-frame clones and leaves out a portion. Found here are 90,000 to 150,000 clones, about 81% of them singletons; the top ten hold about 2.7%. Source material: PBMCs. These receptors all stem from a woman aged 35 to 49 in good health and CMV-seropositive.

The chain carries TRBV27 and TRBJ2-3; no definite D call. Per the germline V gene, CDR1 is MNHEY and CDR2 is SMNVEV (reference sequence). V lost 6 bases to trimming and J lost 2 bases, with 9 bases between them. The CDR3 consists of 13 residues. The DNA for the CDR3 is TGTGCCAGCAGCCCTCTCTACACAGATACGCAGTATTTT. Translated, it gives CASSPLYTDTQYF.

This clone has only a few counts. The genes are TRBV19 and TRBJ1-2; 7 positions match TRBD1. This CDR3 spans 15 amino acids. Per the germline V gene, CDR1 is LNHDA and CDR2 is SQIVND (reference sequence). The ends lost 0 bases at V and 8 bases at J; junction bases unmatched: 9. In DNA form, the CDR3 reads TGTGCCAGTAGTATAGATCCCCCGACAGGGATCGGCTACACCTTC. The encoded protein is CASSIDPPTGIGYTF.

The rearrangement links TRBV5-1 to TRBJ2-5; TRBD2 aligns across 7 bases. V trimming: 4 bases; J trimming: 1 base; junction bases outside the gene matches: 7. The CDR3 loop spans 15 amino acids. CDR1 and CDR2 from the germline V gene are SGHRS and YFSETQ. The CDR3 DNA is TGCGCCAGCAGCACCGCGGGAGTCCCCCAAGAGACCCAGTACTTC. Amino acids: CASSTAGVPQETQYF.

This rearrangement joins TRBV19 to TRBJ2-1; 8 nucleotides line up with TRBD2. CDR3 length: 18 amino acids. V lost 7 bases to trimming and J lost 1 base; unmatched junction nucleotides: 15. Per the germline V gene, CDR1 is LNHDA and CDR2 is SQIVND (reference sequence). CDR3 bases: TGTGCCAGTACCACCGGGTGGTTTAGCGGGGAGTCCTACAATGAGCAGTTCTTC. It translates to CASTTGWFSGESYNEQFF.

The gene calls are TRBV15 and TRBJ1-5, with unresolved D. The CDR3 contains 14 residues. CDR1 and CDR2 (germline): LNHNV, YYDKDF (reference sequence). V was pared by 7 bases and J by 0 bases, with 10 bases between. The CDR3 loop reads CATTSGSSNQPQHF. In DNA form, the CDR3 reads TGTGCCACCACTTCAGGATCTAGCAATCAGCCCCAGCATTTT.

The CDR3 protein is CASSFNPQETQYF. CDR3 nucleotide sequence: TGTGCCAGCAGCTTCAATCCCCAAGAGACCCAGTACTTC. The chain is built from TRBV5-5 and TRBJ2-5; D unresolved. CDR1 is SGHKS, CDR2 YYEKEE, per germline (reference sequence). Trimming removed 2 bases at V and 1 base at J, with 6 bases between. This CDR3 is built from 13 residues.

This clone was detected once. The chain employs TRBV5-4 and TRBJ1-1; 10 positions match TRBD1. The CDR3 sequence is 17 residues long. Germline CDR1 and CDR2: SGHNT and YYREEE (reference sequence). V shed 4 bases and J 5 bases; nucleotides not matched to a gene: 14. The CDR3 nucleotides read TGTGCCAGCAGCGGTCGGGACAGGGGAATTGCCGCAACTGAAGCTTTCTTT. Protein product: CASSGRDRGIAATEAFF.

V is TRBV9 and J is TRBJ2-5, with 15 bases fitting TRBD2. J was trimmed by 4 bases and V by 3 bases; bases with no gene match: 10. The CDR3 contains 18 residues. Germline CDR1 reads SGDLS; CDR2 reads YYNGEE. As DNA, the CDR3 is TGTGCCAGCAGCGCTGCCCCCGGACTAGCGGGGGGGCGAGAGACCCAGTACTTC. This gives the protein CASSAAPGLAGGRETQYF.

This chain joins TRBV7-9 and TRBJ2-7; the D gene is possibly TRBD1 (6 bases). V dropped 5 bases and J dropped 3 bases, with 17 bases sitting between them. CDR3 length equals 15 residues. Germline lookup yields CDR1 SEHNR and CDR2 FQNEAQ (reference sequence). The CDR3 loop is CASSDGTLRFYEQYF. CDR3 nucleotides: TGTGCCAGCAGCGACGGGACACTAAGATTCTACGAGCAGTACTTC.

CDR3: CASSLQQGLGNQPQHF. CDR3 sequence (DNA): TGTGCCAGTAGTCTTCAACAGGGGTTAGGGAATCAGCCCCAGCATTTT. V gene TRBV19 combines with J gene TRBJ1-5; TRBD1 matches at 7 bases. Germline loops: CDR1 LNHDA, CDR2 SQIVND (reference sequence). Unmatched junction bases numbered 11, after V lost 5 bases and J lost 4 bases. This CDR3 has 16 residues.

In this sample, this clone turned up once. V usage is TRBV5-1 and J usage is TRBJ1-5, with 9 bases matching TRBD1. Per the germline V gene, CDR1 is SGHRS and CDR2 is YFSETQ. CDR3 size: 16 residues. Trimming took 0 bases from V and 1 from J; bases not matched to a gene: 2. The CDR3 protein is CASSLAGTGSNQPQHF. The CDR3 DNA sequence: TGCGCCAGCAGCTTGGCCGGGACAGGGAGCAATCAGCCCCAGCATTTT.

This clone was seen only once. The J gene is TRBJ1-4, the V gene TRBV7-2; D is unresolved. Trimming stripped 1 base from V and 0 bases from J, with 15 bases between. This CDR3 spans 18 amino acids. Per the germline V gene, CDR1 is SGHTA and CDR2 is FQGNSA. CDR3 in DNA: TGTGCCAGCAGCTTAGGACTGAGCCTACGTGCAACTAATGAAAAACTGTTTTTT. Its protein is CASSLGLSLRATNEKLFF.

This clone was recorded only once. The chain joins TRBV27 to TRBJ2-2, with D possibly matching TRBD1 (6 bases). This CDR3 contains 14 residues. V was cut by 1 base and J by 8 bases, with 11 bases left in between. The germline V gene encodes CDR1 MNHEY and CDR2 SMNVEV (reference sequence). The CDR3 DNA is TGTGCCAGCAGTTTATACAGGGTGCCGGGGGAGCTGTTTTTT. Translated: CASSLYRVPGELFF.

CDR3 in amino acids: CATSSRQTNTEAFF. CDR3 sequence (DNA): TGTGCCACCAGCAGTAGACAGACGAACACTGAAGCTTTCTTT. The rearrangement links TRBV15 to TRBJ1-1; TRBD1 is a possible D gene (5 bases). V was cut by 3 bases and J by 1 base, with 9 bases left in between. Germline V lookup: CDR1 LNHNV, CDR2 YYDKDF (reference sequence). CDR3 length: 14 residues.

The chain employs TRBV6-1 and TRBJ1-5; TRBD1 agrees at 7 bases. This CDR3 comprises 14 residues. Per the germline V gene, CDR1 is MNHNS and CDR2 is SASEGT. J was trimmed by 0 bases and V by 6 bases; bases with no gene match: 2. The CDR3: CASSDRVSNQPQHF. The DNA for the CDR3 is TGTGCCAGCAGCGACAGGGTTAGCAATCAGCCCCAGCATTTT.

The chain carries TRBV19 and TRBJ2-2, with TRBD1 matching 7 bases. The junction had 14 bases not matched to a gene; V was cut back by 7 bases and J by 3 bases. The CDR3 extends over 17 amino acids. Germline lookup yields CDR1 LNHDA and CDR2 SQIVND (reference sequence). CDR3 residues: CASKPPLTGVDTGELFF. The CDR3 DNA is TGTGCCAGTAAGCCCCCCCTAACAGGGGTTGACACCGGGGAGCTGTTTTTT.

V is TRBV4-3 and J is TRBJ1-4, with 8 bases aligning to TRBD1. This CDR3 region has 18 residues. V lost 3 bases to trimming and J lost 10 bases; unmatched junction nucleotides: 19. The germline V gene encodes CDR1 LGHNA and CDR2 YSLEER. CDR3 coding DNA: TGCGCCAGCAGCCATCTGACAGGGGAGGCCGTTGCCCGCGTAAAACTGTTTTTT. As protein: CASSHLTGEAVARVKLFF.

This chain connects TRBV5-8 to TRBJ2-4, with D perhaps matching TRBD1 (6 bases). CDR1 SGHTS and CDR2 YDEGEE come from the germline V gene. Trimming removed 4 bases at V and 8 bases at J, with 19 bases between. This CDR3 region has 15 residues. The CDR3 protein is CASSGRQGSVDIQYF. The CDR3 DNA follows: TGTGCCAGCAGCGGAAGGCAGGGGTCGGTAGACATTCAGTACTTC.

This clone was counted between two and nine times. The rearrangement uses TRBV7-3 and TRBJ1-2; 9 bases agree with TRBD1. V gave up 3 bases and J gave up 3 bases; unmatched junction bases: 2. The CDR3 extends over 14 amino acids. CDR1 SGHTA and CDR2 FQGTGA come from the germline V gene. The CDR3 DNA sequence: TGTGCCAGCAGCTTTACAGGGGGCGACTATGGCTACACCTTC. This codes for CASSFTGGDYGYTF.

The CDR3 sequence is CASSQFVRDPGYTF. CDR3 sequence (DNA): TGCGCCAGCAGCCAGTTTGTGAGGGATCCAGGCTACACCTTC. The V and J genes are TRBV4-1 and TRBJ1-2; D remains ambiguous. There are 14 residues in the CDR3. CDR1 and CDR2 from the germline V gene are MGHRA and YSYEKL. V lost 3 bases, J lost 8 bases, and 16 bases lay in between.

CDR3 region: CASSPRTDQRETQYF. The DNA of the CDR3 is TGTGCCAGCAGTCCCCGGACAGACCAGAGAGAGACCCAGTACTTC. The chain couples TRBV27 to TRBJ2-5, with TRBD1 as a possible D gene (6 bases). Germline values: CDR1 MNHEY, CDR2 SMNVEV (reference sequence). Trimming shortened V by 5 bases and J by 4 bases, and 17 bases separated the two germline ends. This CDR3 is built from 15 residues.

The J gene is TRBJ2-5, the V gene TRBV30; 7 bases map to TRBD1. Losses at the gene ends were 7 bases for V and 1 base for J; bases not matched to a gene: 9. The CDR3 length is 14 residues. From germline, CDR1 is GTSNPN and CDR2 SVGIG (reference sequence). The CDR3 region is CALIPAGGQETQYF. Here the CDR3 DNA reads TGTGCCTTGATCCCGGCAGGGGGCCAAGAGACCCAGTACTTC.